Presented here are 27 T cell receptor beta chains from one specimen sequenced in a study of T cell responses to AZD1222 COVID-19 vaccine. Clones were read by immunoSEQ multiplex PCR, and TCRdb kept only the in-frame ones, dropping some. This sample has around 190,000 clones, with 85% to 95% found just once. Sequenced material: peripheral blood, taken 28 days after the second AZD1222 dose. Every receptor here comes from an adult who received the AZD1222 COVID-19 vaccine.

The chain combines TRBV7-3 with TRBJ1-2, with TRBD1 matching over 9 bases. Germline loops: CDR1 SGHTA, CDR2 FQGTGA. V shed 5 bases, J shed 4 bases, and the junction held 8 bases outside the gene matches. This CDR3 has 15 residues. CDR3 nucleotides: TGTGCCAGCAGCCCAGCCCGACAGGGGGTCTATGGCTACACCTTC. Its translation: CASSPARQGVYGYTF.

V is TRBV10-3 and J is TRBJ2-2, with D perhaps TRBD1 or TRBD2 (5 bases each). The germline V gene encodes CDR1 ENHRY and CDR2 SYGVKD. The CDR3 has 16 amino acids. Between the trimmed V and J ends, which lost 8 bases and 2 bases, there was a span of 18 bases. The CDR3 loop is CAIFAGTGINTGELFF. CDR3 nucleotide sequence: TGTGCCATCTTTGCCGGGACGGGCATCAACACCGGGGAGCTGTTTTTT.

The chain couples TRBV6-5 to TRBJ1-2; D is uncertain. The CDR3 contains 11 residues. V lost 2 bases and J lost 8, with 6 bases in between. Germline CDR1 and CDR2: MNHEY and SVGAGI. CDR3 bases: TGTGCCAGCAGTTACCGCGGGGGCTACACCTTC. This gives the protein CASSYRGGYTF.

The chain has TRBV3-1 (or the pseudogene TRBV3-2) and TRBJ2-1; D not certain. The germline V and J ends were trimmed by 0 bases and 1 base, with 13 bases remaining between them. The CDR3 contains 17 residues. The germline CDR1 and CDR2 sequences are LGHDT and YNNKEL (reference sequence). CDR3 amino acids: CASSQDAADVSYNEQFF. As DNA, the CDR3 is TGTGCCAGCAGCCAAGATGCGGCGGATGTTTCCTACAATGAGCAGTTCTTC.

V and J are TRBV27 and TRBJ1-1; a possible D gene is TRBD1 (6 bases). The CDR3 runs 15 residues. Germline lookup yields CDR1 MNHEY and CDR2 SMNVEV (reference sequence). V lost 3 bases to trimming and J lost 4 bases, with 15 bases between them. For the CDR3, the DNA is TGTGCCAGCAGTTTGGGGCAGGGGCTGGCCACTGAAGCTTTCTTT. Protein sequence: CASSLGQGLATEAFF.

This rearrangement joins TRBV28 to TRBJ1-6; D gene uncertain. Per the germline V gene, CDR1 is MDHEN and CDR2 is SYDVKM. This CDR3 is built from 15 residues. The ends were cut back, 8 bases at V and 7 bases at J, with 18 bases in the middle. DNA for the CDR3: TGTGCCAGCCGGCGTTTAGAGACAAGCAATTCACCCCTCCACTTT. Encoded protein: CASRRLETSNSPLHF.

The genes are TRBV24-1 and TRBJ2-5; the match to TRBD2 covers 8 bases. Trimming took 3 bases from V and 3 from J; bases not matched to a gene: 8. The germline CDR1 and CDR2 sequences are KGHDR and SFDVKD. The CDR3 loop spans 16 amino acids. CDR3: CATSDGPRGGKETQYF. The CDR3 nucleotides read TGTGCCACCAGTGATGGCCCTCGGGGGGGAAAAGAGACCCAGTACTTC.

The CDR3 protein is CASSQDQTGQGRSEAFF. CDR3 in DNA: TGTGCCAGCAGCCAAGATCAAACAGGACAGGGGAGGTCTGAAGCTTTCTTT. This sequence joins TRBV4-2 and TRBJ1-1; 9 positions agree with TRBD1. The germline V gene has CDR1 LGHNA and CDR2 YNFKEQ. Trimming took 0 bases from V and 6 from J; bases not matched to a gene: 11. The CDR3 covers 17 residues.

This clone was found once. The rearrangement joins TRBV4-3 to TRBJ1-1, with 7 bases aligning to TRBD1. The CDR3 contains 17 residues. Looked up from germline, CDR1 is LGHNA and CDR2 is YSLEER. V trimming: 0 bases; J trimming: 0 bases; junction bases outside the gene matches: 7. In DNA, the CDR3 is TGCGCCAGCAGCCAAGATCGAAGGGGGCAGCTGAACACTGAAGCTTTCTTT. Translation gives CASSQDRRGQLNTEAFF.

The rearrangement links TRBV28 to TRBJ2-3; possible D gene TRBD1, 5 bases. The CDR3 is 12 amino acids. V lost 11 bases and J 4 bases, leaving 13 bases between the germline ends. Germline CDR1 MDHEN, CDR2 SYDVKM. CDR3 DNA sequence: TGTGCCTCTGAACAGGCACCAGATACGCAGTATTTT. It is translated as CASEQAPDTQYF.

The chain joins TRBV14 to TRBJ2-3; 12 bases align to TRBD2. The CDR3 length is 16 residues. Germline V lookup: CDR1 SGHDN, CDR2 FVKESK. J lost 6 bases, V lost 6 bases, and 10 bases had no gene match. The CDR3 DNA is TGTGCCAGCAGTCTCGGGACTAGCGGGCTCTGGGATACGCAGTATTTT. Amino acids: CASSLGTSGLWDTQYF. Full variable domain (rest looked up from reference TRBV14 and TRBJ2-3): EAGVTQFPSHSVIEKGQTVTLRCDPISGHDNLYWYRRVMGKEIKFLLHFVKESKQDESGMPNNRFLAERTGGTYSTLKVQPAELEDSGVYFCASSLGTSGLWDTQYFGPGTRLTVL.

V gene TRBV6-6 combines with J gene TRBJ2-3, with 14 bases fitting TRBD2. Germline CDR1 MNHNY, CDR2 SVGAGI (reference sequence). This CDR3 is 16 amino acids long. V lost 5 bases, J lost 4 bases, and 5 bases stayed unmatched. The CDR3 loop reads CASSPGLAGVADTQYF. In nucleotides, the CDR3 is TGTGCCAGCAGTCCGGGACTAGCGGGAGTCGCAGATACGCAGTATTTT.

This chain connects TRBV19 to TRBJ1-1; D is undetermined. Germline CDR1 LNHDA, CDR2 SQIVND (reference sequence). CDR3 size: 13 residues. With 7 bases removed from V and 0 bases from J, the gap between germline ends came to 9 bases. CDR3 in amino acids: CASTYTVNTEAFF. The CDR3 DNA is TGTGCCAGTACCTATACAGTGAACACTGAAGCTTTCTTT.

The chain's CDR3 is CASSFILADTEAFF. CDR3 DNA: TGTGCCAGCAGTTTTATATTAGCGGACACTGAAGCTTTCTTT. This chain uses TRBV28 with TRBJ1-1; D gene ambiguous. Trimming stripped 3 bases from V and 3 bases from J, with 11 bases between. Germline V gene data show CDR1 as MDHEN and CDR2 as SYDVKM. The CDR3 contains 14 residues.

CDR3 bases: TGTGCCACCAGTGAAAGCGGGAGGGTCTACGAGCAGTACTTC. It is translated as CATSESGRVYEQYF. The V and J genes are TRBV24-1 and TRBJ2-7; 10 bases agree with TRBD2. Germline V CDR1 and CDR2: KGHDR, SFDVKD. This CDR3 spans 14 amino acids. Germline trimming cut 4 bases from V and 3 bases from J; bases unmatched to any gene: 2.

This chain connects TRBV2 to TRBJ2-1, with D tentatively TRBD2 (5 bases). Trimming took 10 bases from V and 5 from J, leaving 24 bases between them. Germline CDR1 SNHLY, CDR2 FYNNEI. This CDR3 is built from 16 residues. The CDR3 protein is CATTGEGKRFDNEQFF. CDR3 nucleotide sequence: TGTGCCACAACCGGAGAGGGTAAAAGGTTCGACAATGAGCAGTTCTTC.

The chain has TRBV3-1 (or the pseudogene TRBV3-2) and TRBJ2-7; TRBD1 matches at 9 bases. V dropped 6 bases and J dropped 5; count of bases not matched to a gene: 2. The germline V gene has CDR1 LGHDT and CDR2 YNNKEL (reference sequence). The CDR3 loop spans 12 amino acids. This CDR3 is CASSRTGDEQYF. The CDR3 DNA is TGTGCCAGCAGTCGGACAGGGGACGAGCAGTACTTC.

This sequence joins TRBV7-2 and TRBJ2-2; no firm D call. V lost 5 bases and J 3 bases, leaving 10 bases between the germline ends. The V gene's germline CDR1 is SGHTA and CDR2 FQGNSA. This CDR3 has 14 amino acids. The CDR3 here is CASSPRPDTGELFF. The CDR3 DNA reads TGTGCCAGCAGCCCCCGGCCCGACACCGGGGAGCTGTTTTTT.

This chain links TRBV5-8 with TRBJ2-1, with 8 nucleotides matching TRBD2. Germline values: CDR1 SGHTS, CDR2 YDEGEE. The CDR3 runs 16 residues. Losses at the gene ends were 4 bases for V and 8 bases for J; bases not matched to a gene: 14. The CDR3 nucleotides are TGTGCCAGCAGCCCGGCAATTAGCGGGGCCGGGGATGAGCAGTTCTTC. Amino acid sequence: CASSPAISGAGDEQFF.

The J gene is TRBJ1-1, the V gene TRBV18; 7 bases agree with TRBD1. V trimming: 4 bases; J trimming: 0 bases; junction bases outside the gene matches: 14. The CDR3 covers 18 residues. The germline V gene encodes CDR1 KGHSH and CDR2 LQKENI. This CDR3 reads CASSLTSDRVRMNTEAFF. CDR3 bases: TGTGCCAGCTCACTTACCTCAGACAGGGTGAGAATGAACACTGAAGCTTTCTTT.

This clone was counted once. The V gene is TRBV27, the J gene TRBJ2-7; unclear D gene. CDR3 length: 12 amino acids. Germline V gives CDR1 MNHEY, CDR2 SMNVEV (reference sequence). Trimming removed 4 bases from V and 0 bases from J, with 4 bases in between. This CDR3 reads CASSSLSYEQYF. CDR3 coding DNA: TGTGCCAGCAGTTCCCTCTCCTACGAGCAGTACTTC.

For the CDR3, the DNA is TGTGCCAGCACCGGACCGGGACAGGGGGCCCTAATCTATGGCTACACCTTC. Translation gives CASTGPGQGALIYGYTF. The rearrangement links TRBV7-6 to TRBJ1-2, with 12 bases fitting TRBD1. CDR1 and CDR2 (germline): SGHVS, FNYEAQ. V lost 7 bases, J lost 4 bases, and 13 bases stayed unmatched. This CDR3 spans 17 amino acids. The full variable domain, in which reference TRBV7-6 and TRBJ1-2 provide the parts outside the CDR3, is GAGVSQSPRYKVTKRGQDVALRCDPISGHVSLYWYRQALGQGPEFLTYFNYEAQQDKSGLPNDRFSAERPEGSISTLTIQRTEQRDSAMYRCASTGPGQGALIYGYTFGSGTRLTVV.

The genes are TRBV18 and TRBJ1-1; tentative D call: TRBD1 (5 bases). Germline lookup yields CDR1 KGHSH and CDR2 LQKENI. Trimming removed 4 bases from V and 3 bases from J, with 15 bases in between. CDR3 size: 15 residues. CDR3 residues: CASSLLGTGDTEAFF. The CDR3, as DNA: TGTGCCAGCTCACTCTTGGGGACGGGGGACACTGAAGCTTTCTTT.

The chain joins TRBV4-2 to TRBJ2-1; TRBD2 is a possible D gene (6 bases). This CDR3 comprises 16 residues. Looked up from germline, CDR1 is LGHNA and CDR2 is YNFKEQ. V lost 8 bases and J lost 1, with 18 bases in between. DNA for the CDR3: TGTGCCAGCCGCCTTGGGGCGGCGGGATCCTACAATGAGCAGTTCTTC. The encoded protein is CASRLGAAGSYNEQFF.

The DNA of the CDR3 is TGTGCCAGCTCACCCCAAGGACTAGCGGGAGGGAGGGAGCAGTTCTTC. Its protein is CASSPQGLAGGREQFF. The chain has TRBV18 and TRBJ2-1, with 15 bases matching TRBD2. CDR1 is KGHSH, CDR2 LQKENI, per germline. J gave up 10 bases and V 3 bases, and 7 bases lay outside the gene matches. The CDR3 sequence is 16 residues long.

This chain joins TRBV6-1 and TRBJ1-5, with D unresolved. The ends were cut back, 0 bases at V and 2 bases at J, with 11 bases in the middle. The CDR3 contains 16 residues. CDR1 and CDR2 (germline): MNHNS, SASEGT. The CDR3 coding sequence is TGTGCCAGCAGTGAAGCGGTGGCGACGGGCAATCAGCCCCAGCATTTT. Amino acids: CASSEAVATGNQPQHF.

The chain employs TRBV7-3 and TRBJ2-3; 8 bases line up with TRBD2. The V segment lost 5 bases and the J segment 2 bases; nucleotides outside the gene matches: 9. The germline V gene encodes CDR1 SGHTA and CDR2 FQGTGA. There are 16 residues in the CDR3. CDR3 in amino acids: CASSKNSGEATDTQYF. As DNA, the CDR3 is TGTGCCAGCAGCAAGAATAGCGGGGAGGCCACAGATACGCAGTATTTT. The variable domain in full, with the rest retrieved from reference TRBV7-3 and TRBJ2-3, is GAGVSQTPSNKVTEKGKYVELRCDPISGHTALYWYRQSLGQGPEFLIYFQGTGAADDSGLPNDRFFAVRPEGSVSTLKIQRTERGDSAVYLCASSKNSGEATDTQYFGPGTRLTVL.